This TCR beta chain was captured in a study of OX40 agonist ivuxolimab in advanced cancers. Study information: Among those enrolled, mean age was 60 years (range roughly 23 to 79) and about 81% were male. Partial responses were achieved by three patients: one hepatocellular carcinoma, two cutaneous melanoma.

The V and J ends lost 2 bases and 1 base respectively, with 10 bases between them. Germline V gives CDR1 MNHEY, CDR2 SVGAGI. This CDR3 region has 15 residues. TCRdb keeps only in-frame clones here, not all; method: immunoSEQ multiplex PCR. Altogether some 47,000 clones are present, about 85% being singletons, with the ten largest covering 6.5% to 8%. Patients who had autoimmune disease history or got systemic immunosuppression were left out. As for this clone: Its antigen is undetermined.

General observations from the study: Low levels of normalized T-cell clonal expansion also appeared in some nonresponders.

The origin of this receptor is an adult with an advanced solid tumor such as melanoma, head and neck, liver or kidney cancer. The chain recombines TRBV6-5 with TRBJ2-3; the D is unclear. The material sequenced was CD4+ or CD8+ T cells sorted from blood, taken in a trial of the OX40 agonist ivuxolimab. The CDR3 sequence: CASSYNPHRTDTQYF. The CDR3, as DNA: TGTGCCAGCAGTTACAATCCGCACCGCACAGATACGCAGTATTTT.